Below, 16 T cell receptor beta chains from the same sample are listed, as sequenced in a study of blood T cell repertoires in COVID-19 (dated by TCRdb to 2020 to 2022). Library preparation employed the immunoSEQ multiplex PCR assay. TCRdb provides this immuneACCESS table in a form limited to in-frame rearrangements. Some clones are lacking; in checked studies, under half of them reflect an unresolved V gene, and why the rest are absent is not known. This sample lists roughly 500,000 clones; approximately 89% were detected once. The top ten hold roughly 0.84% of the sample. Sequencing was done on a sample of peripheral blood. All receptors derive from a man between 18 and 29 years old with COVID-19, enrolled during active disease.

This rearrangement joins TRBV10-2 to TRBJ1-5; 8 nucleotides agree with TRBD1. V lost 5 bases, J lost 3 bases, and 9 bases stayed unmatched. Germline values: CDR1 WSHSY, CDR2 SAAADI. The CDR3 consists of 16 residues. The CDR3 bases are TGCGCCAGCAGTCCTGGACAGGGAAGGGTCAATCAGCCCCAGCATTTT. Translating it yields CASSPGQGRVNQPQHF.

The chain is built from TRBV6-5 and TRBJ1-6, with 9 positions matching TRBD1. Germline assignment: CDR1 MNHEY and CDR2 SVGAGI. V shed 4 bases and J 7 bases; nucleotides not matched to a gene: 8. The CDR3 runs 16 residues. The CDR3 reads CASSFSTGGMNSPLHF. The CDR3 nucleotides are TGTGCCAGCAGTTTCTCGACAGGGGGGATGAATTCACCCCTCCACTTT.

V gene TRBV6-5 combines with J gene TRBJ1-1; D gene uncertain. The ends were cut back, 0 bases at V and 1 base at J, with 6 bases in the middle. CDR3 length: 14 residues. Germline V gene lookup returns CDR1 MNHEY and CDR2 SVGAGI. CDR3 in amino acids: CASSYSRANTEAFF. The CDR3 DNA follows: TGTGCCAGCAGTTACTCGAGGGCGAACACTGAAGCTTTCTTT.

The gene calls are TRBV11-2 and TRBJ1-1, with no clear D. V was cut by 5 bases and J by 3 bases, with 4 bases left in between. The CDR3 contains 11 residues. Germline lookup yields CDR1 SGHAT and CDR2 FQNNGV. CDR3 sequence: CASSQDTEAFF. In nucleotides, the CDR3 is TGTGCCAGCAGCCAGGACACTGAAGCTTTCTTT.

V is TRBV7-6 and J is TRBJ1-5; the D gene is possibly TRBD1 (6 bases). Germline V gives CDR1 SGHVS, CDR2 FNYEAQ. V lost 6 bases, J lost 0 bases, and 24 bases lay in between. The CDR3 runs to 19 residues. This chain's CDR3 is CASREWTDPLTYSNQPQHF. The DNA for the CDR3 is TGTGCCAGCAGGGAGTGGACAGATCCACTCACCTATAGCAATCAGCCCCAGCATTTT.

This rearrangement joins TRBV11-3 to TRBJ2-1; D gene ambiguous. The CDR3 totals 16 residues. Trimming pared 1 base from V and 12 bases from J, leaving 22 bases between. Germline lookup yields CDR1 SGHNT and CDR2 YENEEA. As DNA, the CDR3 is TGTGCCAGCAGCTTAGTATCCTCTCCTCAGGCCGACGGGCAGTTCTTC. The encoded protein is CASSLVSSPQADGQFF. Full variable domain (rest looked up from reference TRBV11-3 and TRBJ2-1): EAGVVQSPRYKIIEKKQPVAFWCNPISGHNTLYWYLQNLGQGPELLIRYENEEAVDDSQLPKDRFSAERLKGVDSTLKIQPAELGDSAVYLCASSLVSSPQADGQFFGPGTRLTVL.

The chain recombines TRBV18 with TRBJ2-5; 8 nucleotides match TRBD2. Germline V gene lookup returns CDR1 KGHSH and CDR2 LQKENI. This CDR3 is built from 15 residues. V lost 0 bases to trimming and J lost 5 bases; unmatched junction nucleotides: 5. CDR3 loop: CASSPPSGTGETQYF. CDR3 nucleotides: TGTGCCAGCTCACCACCTAGCGGGACGGGGGAGACCCAGTACTTC.

The V gene is TRBV10-3, the J gene TRBJ2-7, with D possibly matching TRBD2 (6 bases). V was clipped by 6 bases and J by 2 bases, with 17 bases between them. CDR1 and CDR2 (germline): ENHRY, SYGVKD. The CDR3 has 15 residues. The CDR3 protein is CAISSATGTAYEQYF. CDR3 DNA: TGTGCCATCAGCAGCGCCACCGGGACTGCCTACGAGCAGTACTTC.

In DNA form, the CDR3 reads TGTGCCAGCAGCCGCTCTAGCGGGAGGGTCAACGAGCAGTACTTC. This encodes CASSRSSGRVNEQYF. The genes are TRBV11-2 and TRBJ2-7, with 12 bases lining up with TRBD2. V trimming: 5 bases; J trimming: 5 bases; junction bases outside the gene matches: 7. Per the germline V gene, CDR1 is SGHAT and CDR2 is FQNNGV. This CDR3 has 15 amino acids.

The genes are TRBV12-5 and TRBJ1-5; TRBD1 matches 9 bases. CDR3 length: 16 residues. The germline gives CDR1 LGHNT, CDR2 FRNRAP. The V segment lost 7 bases and the J segment 3 bases; nucleotides outside the gene matches: 10. CDR3 amino acids: CASADSQGAANQPQHF. The CDR3 DNA reads as TGTGCTAGTGCCGATTCACAGGGGGCCGCCAATCAGCCCCAGCATTTT.

The chain joins TRBV27 to TRBJ2-1, with 11 bases identical to TRBD1. Unmatched junction bases numbered 6, after V lost 5 bases and J lost 3 bases. Germline CDR1 reads MNHEY; CDR2 reads SMNVEV (reference sequence). The CDR3 totals 16 residues. This CDR3 is CASSPGTGGLYNEQFF. For the CDR3, the DNA is TGTGCCAGCAGTCCCGGGACAGGGGGTCTCTACAATGAGCAGTTCTTC.

The rearrangement uses TRBV5-8 and TRBJ1-1; D is possibly TRBD1 (5 bases). Trimming removed 3 bases at V and 3 bases at J, with 6 bases between. Germline CDR1 and CDR2: SGHTS and YDEGEE. This CDR3 region has 12 residues. This chain's CDR3 is CASSWGDTEAFF. CDR3 nucleotides: TGTGCCAGCAGCTGGGGGGACACTGAAGCTTTCTTT.

The chain employs TRBV6-6 and TRBJ1-5, with TRBD1 matching over 7 bases. Trimming took 4 bases from V and 6 from J; bases not matched to a gene: 9. The CDR3 length is 15 residues. Germline values: CDR1 MNHNY, CDR2 SVGAGI (reference sequence). The CDR3 sequence is CASSSTPGGSQPQHF. The DNA of the CDR3 is TGTGCCAGCAGTTCCACACCAGGGGGGAGTCAGCCCCAGCATTTT.

The chain has TRBV6-6 and TRBJ2-1; D not resolved. Between the trimmed V and J ends, which lost 5 bases and 3 bases, there was a span of 14 bases. The CDR3 spans 15 residues. Germline CDR1 reads MNHNY; CDR2 reads SVGAGI (reference sequence). The CDR3 nucleotides are TGTGCCAGCAGTCTTGCGGATCCCCGCTACAATGAGCAGTTCTTC. Protein: CASSLADPRYNEQFF.

The CDR3 nucleotides are TGTGCCAGCAGCCAGGGAACAGTAGAAAAACTGTTTTTT. Translated: CASSQGTVEKLFF. This chain uses TRBV5-6 with TRBJ1-4, with D possibly TRBD1 on 5 matching bases. CDR3 length: 13 amino acids. Germline assignment: CDR1 SGHDT and CDR2 YYEEEE. Trimming pared 4 bases from V and 8 bases from J, leaving 12 bases between.

The rearrangement links TRBV27 to TRBJ2-2, with D maybe TRBD1 (6 bases). V was clipped by 1 base and J by 1 base, with 10 bases between them. Per germline, CDR1 MNHEY and CDR2 SMNVEV (reference sequence). The CDR3 length is 16 residues. The CDR3 region is CASSLYSGQNTGELFF. CDR3 in DNA: TGTGCCAGCAGTTTATATTCGGGACAGAACACCGGGGAGCTGTTTTTT.